This TCR beta chain was obtained from a study of T cells in Graves' hyperthyroidism and ophthalmopathy. Orbital computed tomography and thyroid ultrasound, together with serum TRAb and thyroxine and clinical symptoms, were used for diagnoses. This clonotype was recorded at least ten times. Amplification of TCR beta CDR3 regions was performed using RNA transcripts as template. The TCR CDR3 first-round RT-PCR relied on the HTBI primer set. One entry per CDR3 protein results from TCRdb running MiXCR on the multiplex PCR reads. This sample carries nearly 250,000 distinct CDR3 sequences, around 17% of them seen once, and the ten largest clones take around 26%. Germline loops: CDR1 DFQATT, CDR2 SNEGSKA (reference sequence). This CDR3 region has 13 residues. Trimming removed 3 bases at V and 1 base at J, with 9 bases between.

This TCR came from a woman under 30 with Graves' ophthalmopathy. Sequenced: blood. This chain links TRBV20-1 with TRBJ2-5; a possible D gene is TRBD2 (6 bases). This CDR3 is CSASGRTQETQYF. Written as DNA, the CDR3 is TGCAGTGCTAGTGGGAGGACCCAAGAGACCCAGTACTTC.